Following are 9 T cell receptor beta chains from one sample sequenced in a study of cytomegalovirus exposure and HLA in healthy donors. 60 Vbeta and 13 Jbeta primers were used in PCR. Here immunoSEQ multiplex PCR was the method, and the copy in TCRdb shows in-frame clones only, minus some. The table includes about 95,000 clones, roughly three quarters detected once. The sequenced sample was PBMCs. The receptor source for this set is a woman aged 35 to 49 in good health and CMV-seronegative.

The J gene is TRBJ2-7, the V gene TRBV7-4, with D uncertain. With 3 bases removed from V and 2 bases from J, the gap between germline ends came to 8 bases. The V gene's germline CDR1 is SGHVT and CDR2 SQSDAQ. The CDR3 spans 13 residues. The CDR3 DNA follows: TGTGCCAGCAGCTTGGCGGTGGCCTACGAGCAGTACTTC. This gives the protein CASSLAVAYEQYF.

This clone was observed a single time. The chain recombines TRBV7-2 with TRBJ1-5, with TRBD1 matching over 7 bases. Losses at the gene ends were 2 bases for V and 6 bases for J; bases not matched to a gene: 7. CDR1 is SGHTA, CDR2 FQGNSA, per germline. The CDR3 covers 15 residues. The DNA for the CDR3 is TGTGCCAGCAGCTTATTCGGCCAGGGGGGTCAGCCCCAGCATTTT. It is translated as CASSLFGQGGQPQHF. Looking up the rest from reference TRBV7-2 and TRBJ1-5 gives the full variable domain: GAGVSQSPSNKVTEKGKDVELRCDPISGHTALYWYRQSLGQGLEFLIYFQGNSAPDKSGLPSDRFSAERTGGSVSTLTIQRTQQEDSAVYLCASSLFGQGGQPQHFGDGTRLSIL.

CDR3 region: CASGQGLRELFF. The CDR3 DNA is TGTGCCAGCGGACAGGGCCTGAGGGAACTGTTTTTT. The genes are TRBV19 and TRBJ1-4, with 8 bases matching TRBD1. Germline CDR1 LNHDA, CDR2 SQIVND (reference sequence). J lost 12 bases, V lost 9 bases, and 9 bases had no gene match. This CDR3 spans 12 amino acids.

The V call is TRBV6-5, the J call TRBJ2-7, with 7 nucleotides matching TRBD1. Germline V gene sequence: CDR1 MNHEY, CDR2 SVGAGI. The CDR3 is 16 amino acids. The J segment lost 2 bases and the V segment lost 2 bases, leaving 9 bases of the junction unmatched. CDR3 nucleotides: TGTGCCAGCAGTTACGCTGGGACAGTCCCCACCTACGAGCAGTACTTC. It codes for CASSYAGTVPTYEQYF.

The chain employs TRBV5-1 and TRBJ2-1, with 7 bases that match TRBD2. Germline V CDR1 and CDR2: SGHRS, YFSETQ. Losses at the gene ends were 3 bases for V and 10 bases for J; bases not matched to a gene: 13. CDR3 size: 15 residues. The CDR3 nucleotides are TGCGCCAGCAGCTCGGGGGGAAGCGTTTCAGAGGAGCAGTTCTTC. It encodes CASSSGGSVSEEQFF.

This chain links TRBV6-5 with TRBJ2-3, with TRBD1 as a possible D gene (5 bases). The CDR3 sequence is 13 residues long. Trimming left V 6 bases short and J 1 base short, with 8 bases between. CDR1 MNHEY and CDR2 SVGAGI come from the germline V gene. CDR3 residues: CASRKTGTDTQYF. The CDR3, as DNA: TGTGCCAGCAGAAAGACAGGCACAGATACGCAGTATTTT.

The V call is TRBV9, the J call TRBJ2-2; 9 bases are shared with TRBD2. Germline lookup yields CDR1 SGDLS and CDR2 YYNGEE. This CDR3 spans 14 amino acids. The ends lost 2 bases at V and 6 bases at J; junction bases unmatched: 2. CDR3 loop: CASSVGLASGELFF. DNA of the CDR3: TGTGCCAGCAGCGTTGGACTAGCGTCCGGGGAGCTGTTTTTT.

This sequence joins TRBV5-4 and TRBJ1-2; 7 nucleotides line up with TRBD1. V shed 7 bases, J shed 7 bases, and the junction held 13 bases outside the gene matches. CDR1 and CDR2 (germline): SGHNT, YYREEE (reference sequence). This CDR3 is 14 amino acids long. The CDR3 DNA follows: TGTGCCAGCCGGCCCGGGACAGCCTTATCTGGCTACACCTTC. It yields the protein CASRPGTALSGYTF.

The chain has TRBV29-1 and TRBJ2-7; 8 bases agree with TRBD1. Germline CDR1 reads SQVTM; CDR2 reads ANQGSEA. This CDR3 contains 13 residues. V lost 7 bases to trimming and J lost 2 bases; unmatched junction nucleotides: 7. This CDR3 reads CSGGQGLPYEQYF. In DNA, the CDR3 is TGCAGCGGAGGACAGGGTTTACCCTACGAGCAGTACTTC.